One sample yielded the 21 T cell receptor beta chains listed below, sequenced in a study of cytomegalovirus exposure and HLA in healthy donors. The assay was immunoSEQ multiplex PCR, and TCRdb's table has in-frame clones only and misses some. The sample yields roughly 250,000 clones, 87% seen once. Sequenced material: PBMCs. The receptors come from a young man in good health and CMV-seronegative.

The chain recombines TRBV19 with TRBJ2-7; tentative D call: TRBD2 (7 bases). The V gene's germline CDR1 is LNHDA and CDR2 SQIVND (reference sequence). The V end was cut by 5 bases, the J end by 5 bases, with 19 bases between. There are 15 residues in the CDR3. Here the CDR3 reads CASSSSRGGSNEQYF. The CDR3, as DNA: TGTGCCAGTAGTTCGTCGCGCGGGGGCTCAAACGAGCAGTACTTC.

The V call is TRBV5-1, the J call TRBJ2-7, with a tentative D call TRBD2 (6 bases). The CDR3 covers 15 residues. V lost 3 bases to trimming and J lost 5 bases, with 18 bases between them. Germline V gene data show CDR1 as SGHRS and CDR2 as YFSETQ. The CDR3 loop is CASSWGDRDRNEQYF. The CDR3 nucleotides read TGCGCCAGCAGCTGGGGGGACCGAGATCGGAACGAGCAGTACTTC.

V is TRBV5-1 and J is TRBJ2-2, with 11 bases fitting TRBD2. Per germline, CDR1 SGHRS and CDR2 YFSETQ. The CDR3 loop spans 17 amino acids. Trimming took 7 bases from V and 4 from J; bases not matched to a gene: 12. CDR3 sequence reads: CASLPLLAGGRTGELFF. For the CDR3, the DNA is TGCGCCAGCCTCCCTTTGTTAGCGGGAGGGCGCACCGGGGAGCTGTTTTTT.

The chain couples TRBV29-1 to TRBJ1-1; D may be TRBD1 (5 bases). Germline V gene lookup returns CDR1 SQVTM and CDR2 ANQGSEA. CDR3 length equals 13 residues. Trimming cost V 4 bases and J 1 base, with 10 bases left between them. The CDR3 loop reads CSVAGQGNTEAFF. CDR3 in DNA: TGCAGCGTTGCTGGACAAGGGAACACTGAAGCTTTCTTT.

The rearrangement links TRBV27 to TRBJ1-1, with D hard to call. This CDR3 spans 14 amino acids. Germline CDR1 and CDR2: MNHEY and SMNVEV (reference sequence). The V end was cut by 2 bases, the J end by 3 bases, with 10 bases between. CDR3 coding DNA: TGTGCCAGCAGTTTAGGGCGGACTGACACTGAAGCTTTCTTT. Amino acid sequence: CASSLGRTDTEAFF.

The table lists this clone with a count of one. The gene calls are TRBV4-1 and TRBJ1-4; 11 bases agree with TRBD1. CDR3 size: 16 residues. Germline V gene sequence: CDR1 MGHRA, CDR2 YSYEKL. The junction had 1 base not matched to a gene; V was cut back by 3 bases and J by 1 base. CDR3 loop: CASSQGQGVTNEKLFF. The CDR3 DNA reads TGCGCCAGCAGCCAGGGACAGGGGGTAACTAATGAAAAACTGTTTTTT.

This chain connects TRBV7-2 to TRBJ1-6, with 7 bases that match TRBD1. The V gene end was trimmed by 5 bases and the J gene end by 8 bases; junction bases not matched to a gene: 6. Germline assignment: CDR1 SGHTA and CDR2 FQGNSA. The CDR3 loop spans 14 amino acids. CDR3 DNA sequence: TGTGCCAGCAGCGTAGACAGGGAGTATTCACCCCTCCACTTT. Its translation is CASSVDREYSPLHF. The complete variable domain, with remaining parts taken from reference TRBV7-2 and TRBJ1-6, reads GAGVSQSPSNKVTEKGKDVELRCDPISGHTALYWYRQSLGQGLEFLIYFQGNSAPDKSGLPSDRFSAERTGGSVSTLTIQRTQQEDSAVYLCASSVDREYSPLHFGNGTRLTVT.

The J gene is TRBJ2-3, the V gene TRBV29-1; the D is unclear. The CDR3 consists of 13 residues. Trimming took 4 bases from V and 3 from J, leaving 11 bases between them. Germline assignment: CDR1 SQVTM and CDR2 ANQGSEA. CDR3: CSVGTVLTDTQYF. CDR3 DNA: TGCAGCGTTGGTACAGTCCTGACAGATACGCAGTATTTT.

The genes are TRBV6-5 and TRBJ2-7; 7 bases match TRBD1. CDR3 length: 15 residues. Germline-derived CDR1 and CDR2 are MNHEY and SVGAGI. The V and J ends lost 6 bases and 0 bases, in that order; junction bases with no gene match: 8. The CDR3 is CASSWAGTDSYEQYF. The CDR3 nucleotides read TGTGCCAGCAGCTGGGCCGGGACAGACTCCTACGAGCAGTACTTC.

The J gene is TRBJ2-7, the V gene TRBV4-3; D is unresolved. Germline V gene sequence: CDR1 LGHNA, CDR2 YSLEER. The CDR3 contains 13 residues. V shed 6 bases and J shed 2 bases, with 11 bases lying between them. DNA for the CDR3: TGCGCCAGCAGTTCCACTCTAGCCTACGAGCAGTACTTC. Translating gives CASSSTLAYEQYF.

This chain links TRBV2 with TRBJ1-3, with D possibly TRBD1 on 6 matching bases. The CDR3 is made up of 16 amino acids. Germline CDR1 reads SNHLY; CDR2 reads FYNNEI. Trimming pared 2 bases from V and 4 bases from J, leaving 15 bases between. The CDR3 spells CASSESGQGLGNTIYF. The DNA for the CDR3 is TGTGCCAGCAGTGAAAGTGGCCAGGGGCTCGGAAACACCATATATTTT.

J is TRBJ1-6 and V is TRBV5-6; 7 nucleotides align to TRBD1. Per germline, CDR1 SGHDT and CDR2 YYEEEE. The J segment lost 9 bases and the V segment lost 0 bases, leaving 9 bases of the junction unmatched. The CDR3 loop spans 16 amino acids. The CDR3 region is CASSLGLAGGSSPLHF. Written as DNA, the CDR3 is TGTGCCAGCAGCTTGGGGCTGGCAGGGGGGAGTTCACCCCTCCACTTT.

V and J are TRBV10-1 and TRBJ2-7; TRBD1 matches 12 bases. The CDR3 loop spans 15 amino acids. V lost 4 bases, J lost 1 base, and 2 bases stayed unmatched. From germline, CDR1 is WNHNN and CDR2 SYGVQD (reference sequence). CDR3 DNA: TGCGCCAGCAGTGCGGGACAGGGGGCGTCCTACGAGCAGTACTTC. This encodes CASSAGQGASYEQYF.

V is TRBV6-5 and J is TRBJ1-1; D perhaps matches TRBD1 (5 bases). Germline lookup yields CDR1 MNHEY and CDR2 SVGAGI. The CDR3 length is 13 residues. The V end was cut by 8 bases, the J end by 3 bases, with 13 bases between. The CDR3 DNA reads TGTGCCAGCGGGGGGGAGGTGGACACTGAAGCTTTCTTT. Encoded protein: CASGGEVDTEAFF.

This chain uses TRBV9 with TRBJ2-2; D unclear. Trimming left V 0 bases short and J 6 bases short, with 6 bases between. CDR1 and CDR2 (germline): SGDLS, YYNGEE. The CDR3 spans 13 residues. The CDR3 sequence: CASSVVGAGELFF. The CDR3 nucleotides are TGTGCCAGCAGCGTAGTCGGAGCCGGGGAGCTGTTTTTT.

The rearrangement joins TRBV7-9 to TRBJ2-7; 8 nucleotides line up with TRBD2. The CDR3 has 18 amino acids. J was trimmed by 6 bases and V by 1 base; bases with no gene match: 17. Per the germline V gene, CDR1 is SEHNR and CDR2 is FQNEAQ (reference sequence). CDR3 loop: CASSLGFVSASGSLEQYF. DNA of the CDR3: TGTGCCAGCAGCTTAGGGTTTGTCTCGGCTAGCGGGTCACTCGAGCAGTACTTC. Full variable domain (rest looked up from reference TRBV7-9 and TRBJ2-7): DTGVSQNPRHKITKRGQNVTFRCDPISEHNRLYWYRQTLGQGPEFLTYFQNEAQLEKSRLLSDRFSAERPKGSFSTLEIQRTEQGDSAMYLCASSLGFVSASGSLEQYFGPGTRLTVT.

V usage is TRBV7-9 and J usage is TRBJ2-1; TRBD2 matches at 8 bases. V trimming: 7 bases; J trimming: 8 bases; junction bases outside the gene matches: 13. This CDR3 region has 15 residues. Germline V gene sequence: CDR1 SEHNR, CDR2 FQNEAQ (reference sequence). CDR3 bases: TGTGCCAGCACCTGGGGTAGCGGGGAGGCAGATGAGCAGTTCTTC. Its protein product is CASTWGSGEADEQFF.

V gene TRBV7-6 combines with J gene TRBJ2-6; D gene unclear. The V end lost 2 bases, the J end lost 0 bases, and 5 bases lay between the germline ends. The germline gives CDR1 SGHVS, CDR2 FNYEAQ. This CDR3 comprises 15 residues. CDR3 protein: CASSLLDSGANVLTF. CDR3 DNA sequence: TGTGCCAGCAGCTTATTAGACTCTGGGGCCAACGTCCTGACTTTC. The complete variable domain, with remaining parts taken from reference TRBV7-6 and TRBJ2-6, reads GAGVSQSPRYKVTKRGQDVALRCDPISGHVSLYWYRQALGQGPEFLTYFNYEAQQDKSGLPNDRFSAERPEGSISTLTIQRTEQRDSAMYRCASSLLDSGANVLTFGAGSRLTVL.

The gene calls are TRBV5-1 and TRBJ2-1, with 9 bases identical to TRBD2. CDR3 length: 16 amino acids. Looked up from germline, CDR1 is SGHRS and CDR2 is YFSETQ. With V trimmed by 0 bases and J by 5 bases, 6 bases remained unmatched. In nucleotides, the CDR3 is TGCGCCAGCAGCTTGGTGGCGACTAGCGGAGACAATGAGCAGTTCTTC. Amino acid sequence: CASSLVATSGDNEQFF.

This chain links TRBV13 with TRBJ1-3; maybe TRBD1 (5 bases). Germline values: CDR1 PRHDT, CDR2 FYEKMQ (reference sequence). CDR3 length: 16 residues. The V and J ends lost 2 bases and 4 bases respectively, with 15 bases between them. The CDR3 bases are TGTGCCAGCAGCTTATTGGGCCGGACAAAAGGAAACACCATATATTTT. Its protein is CASSLLGRTKGNTIYF.

The chain carries TRBV7-2 and TRBJ1-2, with TRBD1 matching over 7 bases. This CDR3 has 15 amino acids. After removal of 6 bases from V and 4 bases from J, the junction contained 11 bases not matched to a gene. Germline CDR1 SGHTA, CDR2 FQGNSA. The CDR3 region is CASSPRPGTVYGYTF. In DNA, the CDR3 is TGTGCCAGCAGTCCCAGGCCAGGGACAGTCTATGGCTACACCTTC.